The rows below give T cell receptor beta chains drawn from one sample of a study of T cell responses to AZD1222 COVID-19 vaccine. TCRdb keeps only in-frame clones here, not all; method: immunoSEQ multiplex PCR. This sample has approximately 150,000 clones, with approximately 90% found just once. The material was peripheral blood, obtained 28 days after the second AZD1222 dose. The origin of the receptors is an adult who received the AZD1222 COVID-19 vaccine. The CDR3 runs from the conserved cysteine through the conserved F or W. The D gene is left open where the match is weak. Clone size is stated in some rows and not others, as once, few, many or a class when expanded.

CDR3aa: CASSFNSNQPQHF; CDR3nt: TGTGCCAGCAGCTTTAATAGCAATCAGCCCCAGCATTTT; j_gene: TRBJ1-5; d_gene: -; abundance: few; len: 13; v_gene: TRBV7-8
CDR3aa: CASSPQVSNEQFF; CDR3nt: TGTGCCAGCAGCCCCCAGGTCAGCAATGAGCAGTTCTTC; j_gene: TRBJ2-1; d_gene: -; abundance: -; len: 13; v_gene: TRBV3-1/TRBV3-2
CDR3aa: CASSSLPGQQETQYF; CDR3nt: TGCGCCAGCAGTTCGCTTCCGGGACAGCAAGAGACCCAGTACTTC; j_gene: TRBJ2-5; d_gene: TRBD1; abundance: -; len: 15; v_gene: TRBV5-1
CDR3aa: CASSPRGGFYNEQFF; CDR3nt: TGTGCCAGCAGCCCCCGGGGAGGGTTCTACAATGAGCAGTTCTTC; j_gene: TRBJ2-1; d_gene: TRBD2; abundance: -; len: 15; v_gene: TRBV11-3
CDR3aa: CASSQVETNNQPQHF; CDR3nt: TGCGCCAGCAGCCAAGTCGAGACTAACAATCAGCCCCAGCATTTT; j_gene: TRBJ1-5; d_gene: -; abundance: -; len: 15; v_gene: TRBV4-1
CDR3aa: CARSFIGHNQPQHF; CDR3nt: TGTGCCAGAAGCTTTATAGGTCACAATCAGCCCCAGCATTTT; j_gene: TRBJ1-5; d_gene: -; abundance: -; len: 14; v_gene: TRBV5-3
CDR3aa: CASSPPVGGMYNEQFF; CDR3nt: TGTGCCAGCTCACCACCGGTCGGGGGGATGTACAATGAGCAGTTCTTC; j_gene: TRBJ2-1; d_gene: TRBD2; abundance: -; len: 16; v_gene: TRBV18
CDR3aa: CASSPWTGGSTYEQYF; CDR3nt: TGTGCCAGCTCACCATGGACAGGGGGCTCCACCTACGAGCAGTACTTC; j_gene: TRBJ2-7; d_gene: TRBD1; abundance: -; len: 16; v_gene: TRBV18
CDR3aa: CASSGGNEQFF; CDR3nt: TGTGCCAGCAGCGGGGGAAATGAGCAGTTCTTC; j_gene: TRBJ2-1; d_gene: -; abundance: -; len: 11; v_gene: TRBV9
CDR3aa: CASSKLSSYNEQFF; CDR3nt: TGTGCCAGCAGCAAACTTAGCTCCTACAATGAGCAGTTCTTC; j_gene: TRBJ2-1; d_gene: -; abundance: -; len: 14; v_gene: TRBV14
CDR3aa: CASSSGQADPPNTGELFF; CDR3nt: TGTGCCAGCAGTTCGGGACAGGCGGATCCCCCCAACACCGGGGAGCTGTTTTTT; j_gene: TRBJ2-2; d_gene: TRBD1; abundance: -; len: 18; v_gene: TRBV6-2/TRBV6-3
CDR3aa: CASSPVDTLSSVTYEQYF; CDR3nt: TGTGCCAGCAGCCCCGTAGACACCTTGAGCTCGGTTACCTACGAGCAGTACTTC; j_gene: TRBJ2-7; d_gene: -; abundance: once; len: 18; v_gene: TRBV7-9
CDR3aa: CASSFLRYGREESYNEQFF; CDR3nt: TGTGCCAGCAGCTTCTTGAGGTACGGGCGGGAGGAATCCTACAATGAGCAGTTCTTC; j_gene: TRBJ2-1; d_gene: TRBD2; abundance: -; len: 19; v_gene: TRBV5-6
CDR3aa: CASSLGLAGDTQYF; CDR3nt: TGCGCCAGCAGCTTGGGACTAGCGGGAGATACGCAGTATTTT; j_gene: TRBJ2-3; d_gene: TRBD2; abundance: -; len: 14; v_gene: TRBV5-1
CDR3aa: CASSLPGRSSYNEQFF; CDR3nt: TGTGCCAGTAGTCTCCCCGGCCGGAGCTCCTACAATGAGCAGTTCTTC; j_gene: TRBJ2-1; d_gene: -; abundance: -; len: 16; v_gene: TRBV19
CDR3aa: CASTAGGSGNTIYF; CDR3nt: TGTGCCAGCACCGCCGGGGGGTCGGGAAACACCATATATTTT; j_gene: TRBJ1-3; d_gene: -; abundance: -; len: 14; v_gene: TRBV28
CDR3aa: CASSLFVNTEAFF; CDR3nt: TGTGCCAGCAGTTTATTTGTGAACACTGAAGCTTTCTTT; j_gene: TRBJ1-1; d_gene: -; abundance: -; len: 13; v_gene: TRBV27
CDR3aa: CASSPRTSGRDNEQFF; CDR3nt: TGTGCCAGCAGTCCTCGGACTAGCGGGAGGGACAATGAGCAGTTCTTC; j_gene: TRBJ2-1; d_gene: TRBD2; abundance: -; len: 16; v_gene: TRBV28
CDR3aa: CASGTRGWGETQYF; CDR3nt: TGTGCCAGCGGCACCAGGGGATGGGGGGAGACCCAGTACTTC; j_gene: TRBJ2-5; d_gene: -; abundance: once; len: 14; v_gene: TRBV27
CDR3aa: CASSFADRGLSPLHF; CDR3nt: TGTGCCAGCAGTTTTGCGGACAGGGGGCTGTCACCCCTCCACTTT; j_gene: TRBJ1-6; d_gene: TRBD1; abundance: few; len: 15; v_gene: TRBV28
CDR3aa: CASLRSLAEETQYF; CDR3nt: TGTGCCAGTTTACGGTCCCTAGCGGAAGAGACCCAGTACTTC; j_gene: TRBJ2-5; d_gene: TRBD2; abundance: -; len: 14; v_gene: TRBV18
CDR3aa: CASSPRPATDTQYF; CDR3nt: TGTGCCAGCAGCCCTCGGCCGGCCACAGATACGCAGTATTTT; j_gene: TRBJ2-3; d_gene: -; abundance: -; len: 14; v_gene: TRBV7-2
CDR3aa: CASSLGLAGDEQFF; CDR3nt: TGTGCCAGCAGCTTGGGGCTAGCGGGAGATGAGCAGTTCTTC; j_gene: TRBJ2-1; d_gene: TRBD2; abundance: -; len: 14; v_gene: TRBV7-2
CDR3aa: CASSQDGSSGSVHNEQFF; CDR3nt: TGTGCCAGCAGCCAAGACGGGTCCAGCGGGAGTGTCCACAATGAGCAGTTCTTC; j_gene: TRBJ2-1; d_gene: TRBD2; abundance: -; len: 18; v_gene: TRBV4-2
CDR3aa: CASNSGGQGDTEAFF; CDR3nt: TGTGCCAGCAATTCAGGAGGACAGGGTGACACTGAAGCTTTCTTT; j_gene: TRBJ1-1; d_gene: TRBD1; abundance: -; len: 15; v_gene: TRBV9
CDR3aa: CASRSTSEGETQYF; CDR3nt: TGTGCCAGCAGATCCACTAGCGAGGGAGAGACCCAGTACTTC; j_gene: TRBJ2-5; d_gene: TRBD2; abundance: -; len: 14; v_gene: TRBV11-2
CDR3aa: CASVAANQPQHF; CDR3nt: TGTGCCAGTGTTGCGGCTAATCAGCCCCAGCATTTT; j_gene: TRBJ1-5; d_gene: -; abundance: -; len: 12; v_gene: TRBV19
CDR3aa: CASRKGASETQYF; CDR3nt: TGTGCCAGCAGAAAAGGGGCCTCAGAGACCCAGTACTTC; j_gene: TRBJ2-5; d_gene: -; abundance: -; len: 13; v_gene: TRBV6-5
CDR3aa: CASSRDRGRTTEAFF; CDR3nt: TGTGCCAGCAGCCGGGACAGGGGGCGAACCACTGAAGCTTTCTTT; j_gene: TRBJ1-1; d_gene: TRBD1; abundance: -; len: 15; v_gene: TRBV28
CDR3aa: CASSWYGGELFF; CDR3nt: TGTGCCAGCAGCTGGTACGGCGGGGAGCTGTTTTTT; j_gene: TRBJ2-2; d_gene: -; abundance: -; len: 12; v_gene: TRBV7-2
CDR3aa: CATSVQGATNSPLHF; CDR3nt: TGTGCCACCAGCGTCCAGGGGGCCACTAATTCACCCCTCCACTTT; j_gene: TRBJ1-6; d_gene: TRBD1; abundance: -; len: 15; v_gene: TRBV15
CDR3aa: CASSLGVSVETQYF; CDR3nt: TGTGCCAGCAGCTTAGGTGTTAGCGTAGAGACCCAGTACTTC; j_gene: TRBJ2-5; d_gene: -; abundance: -; len: 14; v_gene: TRBV11-2
CDR3aa: CASSPPGAPDYEQYF; CDR3nt: TGTGCCAGCAGCCCCCCTGGAGCACCTGACTACGAGCAGTACTTC; j_gene: TRBJ2-7; d_gene: -; abundance: -; len: 15; v_gene: TRBV7-9
CDR3aa: CASSLLRNQPQHF; CDR3nt: TGTGCCAGCAGTTTACTTCGGAATCAGCCCCAGCATTTT; j_gene: TRBJ1-5; d_gene: -; abundance: -; len: 13; v_gene: TRBV27
CDR3aa: CAGSVTATTDTQYF; CDR3nt: TGTGCCGGCAGCGTCACAGCAACCACAGATACGCAGTATTTT; j_gene: TRBJ2-3; d_gene: -; abundance: -; len: 14; v_gene: TRBV9
CDR3aa: CASSPQGYGTEAFF; CDR3nt: TGCGCCAGCAGCCCTCAGGGATATGGCACTGAAGCTTTCTTT; j_gene: TRBJ1-1; d_gene: -; abundance: -; len: 14; v_gene: TRBV5-1
CDR3aa: CSASRGLSGNTIYF; CDR3nt: TGCAGTGCTAGTAGGGGGCTCTCTGGAAACACCATATATTTT; j_gene: TRBJ1-3; d_gene: TRBD1; abundance: -; len: 14; v_gene: TRBV20-1
CDR3aa: CASGPTAGYTF; CDR3nt: TGTGCCAGCGGACCGACAGCGGGCTACACCTTC; j_gene: TRBJ1-2; d_gene: -; abundance: once; len: 11; v_gene: TRBV2
CDR3aa: CASSRTGGSNQPQHF; CDR3nt: TGTGCCAGTAGTCGGACAGGGGGAAGCAATCAGCCCCAGCATTTT; j_gene: TRBJ1-5; d_gene: TRBD1; abundance: -; len: 15; v_gene: TRBV19
CDR3aa: CASSYSEGQKLFF; CDR3nt: TGTGCCAGCAGTTACTCAGAGGGACAGAAACTGTTTTTT; j_gene: TRBJ1-4; d_gene: TRBD1; abundance: -; len: 13; v_gene: TRBV6-2/TRBV6-3
CDR3aa: CASSKGLAAYNEQFF; CDR3nt: TGTGCCAGCAGCAAGGGACTAGCGGCCTACAATGAGCAGTTCTTC; j_gene: TRBJ2-1; d_gene: TRBD2; abundance: -; len: 15; v_gene: TRBV7-2
CDR3aa: CATSARLDRVNQPQHF; CDR3nt: TGTGCCACCAGTGCCCGCCTGGACAGGGTAAATCAGCCCCAGCATTTT; j_gene: TRBJ1-5; d_gene: TRBD1; abundance: -; len: 16; v_gene: TRBV15
CDR3aa: CAISEFDEQYF; CDR3nt: TGTGCCATCAGTGAGTTTGACGAGCAGTACTTC; j_gene: TRBJ2-7; d_gene: -; abundance: -; len: 11; v_gene: TRBV10-3
CDR3aa: CASSLTPFTDTQYF; CDR3nt: TGTGCCAGCAGCTTAACGCCGTTCACAGATACGCAGTATTTT; j_gene: TRBJ2-3; d_gene: -; abundance: -; len: 14; v_gene: TRBV7-3
CDR3aa: CASSLSMGNTEAFF; CDR3nt: TGCGCCAGCAGCTTGTCGATGGGGAACACTGAAGCTTTCTTT; j_gene: TRBJ1-1; d_gene: -; abundance: -; len: 14; v_gene: TRBV5-1
CDR3aa: CASSSGNYLTDTQYF; CDR3nt: TGTGCCAGCAGTTCAGGGAACTACCTCACAGATACGCAGTATTTT; j_gene: TRBJ2-3; d_gene: -; abundance: -; len: 15; v_gene: TRBV6-5
CDR3aa: CASSQVSSSYNEQFF; CDR3nt: TGTGCCAGCAGCCAAGTTTCCAGCTCCTACAATGAGCAGTTCTTC; j_gene: TRBJ2-1; d_gene: -; abundance: -; len: 15; v_gene: TRBV3-1/TRBV3-2
CDR3aa: CASSTTSGSRNEQYF; CDR3nt: TGTGCCAGCAGCACGACTAGCGGGAGTCGCAACGAGCAGTACTTC; j_gene: TRBJ2-7; d_gene: TRBD2; abundance: -; len: 15; v_gene: TRBV7-3
CDR3aa: CASSPERTGVNSPLHF; CDR3nt: TGTGCCAGCAGCCCGGAAAGAACAGGGGTGAATTCACCCCTCCACTTT; j_gene: TRBJ1-6; d_gene: TRBD1; abundance: -; len: 16; v_gene: TRBV7-8
CDR3aa: CASSLARGLGGETDTQYF; CDR3nt: TGTGCCAGCAGCTTAGCCCGGGGGTTGGGGGGGGAGACAGATACGCAGTATTTT; j_gene: TRBJ2-3; d_gene: TRBD2; abundance: once; len: 18; v_gene: TRBV11-2
CDR3aa: CASSSARGGRTDTQYF; CDR3nt: TGCGCCAGCAGCTCCGCCCGGGGGGGCCGCACAGATACGCAGTATTTT; j_gene: TRBJ2-3; d_gene: TRBD2; abundance: -; len: 16; v_gene: TRBV5-1
CDR3aa: CASSLTSAGRGNGYTF; CDR3nt: TGTGCCAGCAGCTTAACTTCCGCAGGGAGGGGAAATGGCTACACCTTC; j_gene: TRBJ1-2; d_gene: -; abundance: once; len: 16; v_gene: TRBV7-3
CDR3aa: CAISLAGNGYTF; CDR3nt: TGTGCCATCTCCCTGGCCGGGAATGGCTACACCTTC; j_gene: TRBJ1-2; d_gene: -; abundance: -; len: 12; v_gene: TRBV19
CDR3aa: CASSYGQGTDTQYF; CDR3nt: TGTGCCAGCAGTTACGGACAGGGGACAGATACGCAGTATTTT; j_gene: TRBJ2-3; d_gene: TRBD1; abundance: once; len: 14; v_gene: TRBV6-5
CDR3aa: CSASGTGTYEQYF; CDR3nt: TGCAGTGCTAGTGGGACAGGGACATACGAGCAGTACTTC; j_gene: TRBJ2-7; d_gene: TRBD1; abundance: -; len: 13; v_gene: TRBV20-1